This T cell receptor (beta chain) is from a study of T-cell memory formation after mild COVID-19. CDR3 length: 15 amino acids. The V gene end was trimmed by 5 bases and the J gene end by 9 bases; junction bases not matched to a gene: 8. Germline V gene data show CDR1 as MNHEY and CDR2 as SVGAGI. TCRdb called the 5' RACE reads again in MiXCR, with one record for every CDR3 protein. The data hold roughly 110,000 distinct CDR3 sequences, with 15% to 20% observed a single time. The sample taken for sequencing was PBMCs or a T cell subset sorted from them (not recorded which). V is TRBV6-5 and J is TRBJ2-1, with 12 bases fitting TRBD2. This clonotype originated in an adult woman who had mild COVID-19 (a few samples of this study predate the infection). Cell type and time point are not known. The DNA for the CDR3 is TGTGCCAGCAGTACAAGGACTAGCGGGATGGGTGAGCAGTTCTTC. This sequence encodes CASSTRTSGMGEQFF.